This TCR beta chain was profiled in a study of control samples from healthy donors and cancer patients. This clone was observed a few times. The repertoire was sequenced with immunoSEQ multiplex PCR; TCRdb's copy has only in-frame clones and lacks some. There are around 120,000 clones in the sample; around 87% occur only once, and 2.9% lies in the top ten. Between the trimmed V and J ends, which lost 1 base and 6 bases, there was a span of 7 bases. This CDR3 has 14 residues. CDR1 and CDR2 (germline): SEHNR, FQNEAQ (reference sequence). The source material was blood. The TCR originated in a man between 60 and 75 years old in good health. The genes are TRBV7-9 and TRBJ1-6, with a tentative D call TRBD1 (5 bases). For the CDR3, the DNA is TGTGCCAGCAGCTTAGGACAGCCTAATTCACCCCTCCACTTT. Translated, it gives CASSLGQPNSPLHF.